A selection of T cell receptor beta chains follows, all from one sample in a study of response to subunit inactivated influenza vaccine. TCRdb redid the calling of the RT-PCR reads with MiXCR, one entry per CDR3 protein. The repertoire holds roughly 520,000 distinct CDR3 sequences, with around 25% as singletons. Specimen: CD4+ T cells sorted from PBMCs, collected roughly 5 days after vaccination. These receptors originate from a man in his forties or fifties who received an inactivated influenza vaccine. The CDR3 runs from the conserved cysteine through the conserved F or W. A D gene is named only where the DNA matches it firmly. Clone size, where shown, is once, few, many, or a class for clones that have expanded.

d_gene: TRBD1; v_gene: TRBV5-1; j_gene: TRBJ1-4; abundance: many; CDR3nt: TGCGCCAGCAGCTTGACCGGGACAGGGGGGGAAAAACTGTTTTTT; CDR3aa: CASSLTGTGGEKLFF
d_gene: -; v_gene: TRBV12-3/TRBV12-4; j_gene: TRBJ2-7; abundance: few; CDR3nt: TGTGCCAGCAGTTTAGAGGGAGGCACCTACGAGCAGTACTTC; CDR3aa: CASSLEGGTYEQYF
d_gene: TRBD2; v_gene: TRBV6-2/TRBV6-3; j_gene: TRBJ2-1; abundance: few; CDR3nt: TGTGCCAGCAGTCAAGCGGGGGCCATTTACAATGAGCAGTTCTTC; CDR3aa: CASSQAGAIYNEQFF
d_gene: -; v_gene: TRBV18; j_gene: TRBJ2-5; abundance: -; CDR3nt: TGTGCCAGCTCACCCATGAAAGAGACCCAGTACTTC; CDR3aa: CASSPMKETQYF
d_gene: -; v_gene: TRBV29-1; j_gene: TRBJ1-2; abundance: few; CDR3nt: TGCAGCGTTGGTTCCGGTTCTGACGGCTACACCTTC; CDR3aa: CSVGSGSDGYTF
d_gene: -; v_gene: TRBV7-6; j_gene: TRBJ2-2; abundance: few; CDR3nt: TGTGCCAGCAGCTTAGCGGTTCCGGGGTCCGGGGAGCTGTTTTTT; CDR3aa: CASSLAVPGSGELFF
d_gene: TRBD1; v_gene: TRBV12-3/TRBV12-4; j_gene: TRBJ2-5; abundance: -; CDR3nt: TGTGCCAGCAGTTTACAGCCGACAGGGTTCAAAGAGACCCAGTACTTC; CDR3aa: CASSLQPTGFKETQYF
d_gene: -; v_gene: TRBV2; j_gene: TRBJ2-7; abundance: -; CDR3nt: TGTGCCAGCAAAAAGGAGGGATCCTACGAGCAGTACTTC; CDR3aa: CASKKEGSYEQYF
d_gene: -; v_gene: TRBV5-1; j_gene: TRBJ1-2; abundance: -; CDR3nt: TGCGCCAGCAGCCCTGGCGTGGGGGTGGACTATGGCTACACCTTC; CDR3aa: CASSPGVGVDYGYTF
d_gene: TRBD2; v_gene: TRBV12-3/TRBV12-4; j_gene: TRBJ2-1; abundance: -; CDR3nt: TGTGCCAGCAGTCCGGGACTAGCGGAAAATGAGCAGTTCTTC; CDR3aa: CASSPGLAENEQFF
d_gene: -; v_gene: TRBV6-4; j_gene: TRBJ1-1; abundance: -; CDR3nt: TGTGCCAGCAGTGACTCGAACGGGAACACTGAAGCTTTCTTT; CDR3aa: CASSDSNGNTEAFF
d_gene: TRBD1; v_gene: TRBV12-3/TRBV12-4; j_gene: TRBJ1-6; abundance: few; CDR3nt: TGTGCCAGCAGTTCGGACAGGGTATCTTCACCCCTCCACTTT; CDR3aa: CASSSDRVSSPLHF
d_gene: -; v_gene: TRBV5-5; j_gene: TRBJ1-4; abundance: -; CDR3nt: TGTGCCAGCAGCTCCCTGGGGCAGGACGACGAAAAACTGTTTTTT; CDR3aa: CASSSLGQDDEKLFF
d_gene: TRBD2; v_gene: TRBV6-2/TRBV6-3; j_gene: TRBJ2-3; abundance: many; CDR3nt: TGTGCCAGCAGTCTCCTCGAGCGGGATATATCTAGCACAGATACGCAGTATTTT; CDR3aa: CASSLLERDISSTDTQYF
d_gene: -; v_gene: TRBV7-2; j_gene: TRBJ2-1; abundance: few; CDR3nt: TGTGCCAGCAGCTCGCGGCCAAGCTCCTACAATGAGCAGTTCTTC; CDR3aa: CASSSRPSSYNEQFF
d_gene: TRBD2; v_gene: TRBV5-6; j_gene: TRBJ2-5; abundance: -; CDR3nt: TGTGCCAGCAGCTTGGCCAGCGGGAGGGCAGGGACCCAGTACTTC; CDR3aa: CASSLASGRAGTQYF
d_gene: -; v_gene: TRBV12-3/TRBV12-4; j_gene: TRBJ1-1; abundance: many; CDR3nt: TGTGCCAGCAGTTTTAACAGGGATACTGAAGCTTTCTTT; CDR3aa: CASSFNRDTEAFF
d_gene: -; v_gene: TRBV19; j_gene: TRBJ2-7; abundance: few; CDR3nt: TGTGCCAGTAGTAGAGGGGTTGGCGAGCAGTACTTC; CDR3aa: CASSRGVGEQYF
d_gene: -; v_gene: TRBV28; j_gene: TRBJ2-1; abundance: few; CDR3nt: TGTGCCAGCAGCCCTTCAACTACGTACAATGAGCAGTTCTTC; CDR3aa: CASSPSTTYNEQFF
d_gene: TRBD2; v_gene: TRBV30; j_gene: TRBJ2-7; abundance: -; CDR3nt: TGTGCCTGGAACTACCCGGGACTAGCGGGAGGCGAGCAGTACTTC; CDR3aa: CAWNYPGLAGGEQYF
d_gene: -; v_gene: TRBV5-1; j_gene: TRBJ2-2; abundance: -; CDR3nt: TGCGCCAGCAGCTTAACGCTAGCTTCTACCGGGGAGCTGTTTTTT; CDR3aa: CASSLTLASTGELFF